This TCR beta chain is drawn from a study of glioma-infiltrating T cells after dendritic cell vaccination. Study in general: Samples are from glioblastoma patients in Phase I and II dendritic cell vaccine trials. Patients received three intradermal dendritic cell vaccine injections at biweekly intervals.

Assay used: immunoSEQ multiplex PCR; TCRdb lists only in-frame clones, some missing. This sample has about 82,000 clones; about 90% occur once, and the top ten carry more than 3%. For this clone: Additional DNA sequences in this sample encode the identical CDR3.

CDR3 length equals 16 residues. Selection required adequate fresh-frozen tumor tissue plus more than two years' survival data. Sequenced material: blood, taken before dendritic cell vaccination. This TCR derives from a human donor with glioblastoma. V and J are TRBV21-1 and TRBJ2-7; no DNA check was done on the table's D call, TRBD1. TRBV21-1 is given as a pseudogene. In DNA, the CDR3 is TGTGCCAGCAGCACCACCCGGCGGGCAGGGGAGCACGAGCAGTATTTC. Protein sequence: CASSTTRRAGEHEQYF.